This is a list of T cell receptor beta chains from one sample in a study of T cell repertoires in cytomegalovirus infection. MiXCR, applied by TCRdb to the reads, yields one record per CDR3 protein. The data contain approximately 500,000 distinct CDR3 sequences, around 27% of them seen just once; the ten biggest clones take up approximately 13%. The sequenced sample consisted of PBMCs. The receptors here all came from a human donor in good health (CMV status not recorded). Some clones in this sample may be carry-over from other donors' samples. CDR3s include the opening cysteine and the closing phenylalanine or tryptophan. Fields, in order: V gene, CDR3 protein.

TRBV18	CVSSPVEMNTEAFF
TRBV20-1	CSAAGAGGETQYF
TRBV4-1	CASSDPGTALETQYF
TRBV28	CASSVGGNSPLHF
TRBV29-1	CSVRDIQGQYGYTF
TRBV5-1	CASSLEWITDTQYF
TRBV7-2	CASSRGQRGAMGYTF
TRBV5-5	CASSRDGHVQETQYF
TRBV28	CASSSPGQFNYGYTF
TRBV6-2/TRBV6-3	CASSYSMTTRGEKLFF
TRBV12-3/TRBV12-4	CASSLDGGDQPQHF
TRBV20-1	CSASGDSRGANSPLHF
TRBV28	CATRTLNTEAFF
TRBV4-1	CASSQLLAGTDTQYF
TRBV20-1	CSARDGLADPYF
TRBV19	CASMGYRSYGYTF
TRBV7-2	CASSTSSGAQFF